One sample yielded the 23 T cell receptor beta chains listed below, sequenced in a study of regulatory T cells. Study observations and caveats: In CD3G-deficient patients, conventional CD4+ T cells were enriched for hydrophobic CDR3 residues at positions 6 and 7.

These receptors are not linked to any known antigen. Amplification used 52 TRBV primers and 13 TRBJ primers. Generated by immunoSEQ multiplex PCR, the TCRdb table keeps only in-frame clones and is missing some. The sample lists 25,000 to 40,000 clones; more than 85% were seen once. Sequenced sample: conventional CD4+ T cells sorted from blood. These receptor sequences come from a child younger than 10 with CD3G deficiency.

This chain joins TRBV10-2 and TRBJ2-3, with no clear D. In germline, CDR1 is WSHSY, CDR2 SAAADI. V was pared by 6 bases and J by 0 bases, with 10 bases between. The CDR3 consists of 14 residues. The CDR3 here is CASSGYPSTDTQYF. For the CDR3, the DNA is TGCGCCAGCAGCGGATATCCTAGCACAGATACGCAGTATTTT.

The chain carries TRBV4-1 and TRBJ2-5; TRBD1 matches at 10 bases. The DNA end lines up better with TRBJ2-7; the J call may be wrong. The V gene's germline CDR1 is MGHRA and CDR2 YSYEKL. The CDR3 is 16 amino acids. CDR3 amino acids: CASSQEGDRGRYEQYF. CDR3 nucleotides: TGCGCCAGCAGCCAAGAAGGGGACAGGGGCAGGTACGAGCAGTACTTC.

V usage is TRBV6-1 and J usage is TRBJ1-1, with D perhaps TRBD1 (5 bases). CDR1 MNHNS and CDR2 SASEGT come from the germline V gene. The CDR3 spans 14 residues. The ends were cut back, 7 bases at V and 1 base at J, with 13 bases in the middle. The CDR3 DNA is TGTGCCAGCAACCGGGACCTTAAGAACACTGAAGCTTTCTTT. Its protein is CASNRDLKNTEAFF.

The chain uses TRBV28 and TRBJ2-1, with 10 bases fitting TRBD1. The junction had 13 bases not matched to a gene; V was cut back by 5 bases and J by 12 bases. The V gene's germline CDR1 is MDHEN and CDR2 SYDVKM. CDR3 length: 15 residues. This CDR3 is CASSTYLTGTGAQFF. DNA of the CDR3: TGTGCCAGCAGTACTTACCTGACCGGGACAGGGGCGCAGTTCTTC. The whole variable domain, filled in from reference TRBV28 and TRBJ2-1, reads DVKVTQSSRYLVKRTGEKVFLECVQDMDHENMFWYRQDPGLGLRLIYFSYDVKMKEKGDIPEGYSVSREKKERFSLILESASTNQTSMYLCASSTYLTGTGAQFFGPGTRLTVL.

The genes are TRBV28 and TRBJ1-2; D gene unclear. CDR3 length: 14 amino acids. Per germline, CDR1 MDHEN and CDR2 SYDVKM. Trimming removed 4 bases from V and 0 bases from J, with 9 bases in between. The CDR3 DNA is TGTGCCAGCAGTTCCGGACTAGCTAACTATGGCTACACCTTC. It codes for CASSSGLANYGYTF.

The CDR3 is CASRARWEQYF. In DNA form, the CDR3 reads TGTGCCAGCAGAGCTAGGTGGGAGCAGTACTTC. The J gene is TRBJ2-7, the V gene TRBV6-1; D gene unclear. The CDR3 is made up of 11 amino acids. V lost 6 bases to trimming and J lost 7 bases, with 10 bases between them. Germline CDR1 and CDR2: MNHNS and SASEGT.

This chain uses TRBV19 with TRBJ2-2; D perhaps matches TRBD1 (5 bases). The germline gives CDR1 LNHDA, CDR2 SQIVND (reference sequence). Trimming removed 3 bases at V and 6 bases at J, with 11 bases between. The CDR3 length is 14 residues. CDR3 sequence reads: CASSIHGASGELFF. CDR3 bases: TGTGCCAGTAGTATTCATGGGGCTTCCGGGGAGCTGTTTTTT.

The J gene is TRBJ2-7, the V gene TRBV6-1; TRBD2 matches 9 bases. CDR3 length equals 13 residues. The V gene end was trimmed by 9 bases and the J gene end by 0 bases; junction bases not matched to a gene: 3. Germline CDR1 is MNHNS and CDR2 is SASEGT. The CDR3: CASVSGSSYEQYF. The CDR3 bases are TGTGCCAGTGTTAGCGGGAGCTCCTACGAGCAGTACTTC.

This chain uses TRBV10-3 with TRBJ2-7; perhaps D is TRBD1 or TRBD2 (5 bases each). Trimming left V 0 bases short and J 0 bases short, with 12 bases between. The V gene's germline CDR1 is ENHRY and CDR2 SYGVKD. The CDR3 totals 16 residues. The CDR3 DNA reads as TGTGCCATCAGTGAGTCCTGGGACGGAGGCTCCTACGAGCAGTACTTC. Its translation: CAISESWDGGSYEQYF.

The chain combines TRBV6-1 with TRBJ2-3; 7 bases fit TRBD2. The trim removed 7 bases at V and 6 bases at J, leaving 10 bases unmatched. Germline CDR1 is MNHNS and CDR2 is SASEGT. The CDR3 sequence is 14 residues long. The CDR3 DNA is TGTGCCAGCACCACTAGCGTCTTTGGGGATACGCAGTATTTT. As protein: CASTTSVFGDTQYF.

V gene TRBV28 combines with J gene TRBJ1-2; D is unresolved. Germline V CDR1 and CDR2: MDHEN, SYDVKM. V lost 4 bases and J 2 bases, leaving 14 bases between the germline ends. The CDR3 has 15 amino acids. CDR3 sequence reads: CASSSDTHGNYGYTF. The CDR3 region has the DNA TGTGCCAGCAGTTCCGACACCCACGGGAACTATGGCTACACCTTC.

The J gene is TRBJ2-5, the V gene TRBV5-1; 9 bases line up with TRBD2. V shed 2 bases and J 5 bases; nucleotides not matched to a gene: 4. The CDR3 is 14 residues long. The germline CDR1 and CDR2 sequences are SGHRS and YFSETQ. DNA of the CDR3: TGCGCCAGCAGCTTTAATAGCGGGAGTGAGACCCAGTACTTC. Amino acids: CASSFNSGSETQYF.

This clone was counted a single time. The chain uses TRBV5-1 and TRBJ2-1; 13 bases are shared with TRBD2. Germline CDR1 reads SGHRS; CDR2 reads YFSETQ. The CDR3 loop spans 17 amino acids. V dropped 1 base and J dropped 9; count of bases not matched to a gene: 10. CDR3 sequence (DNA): TGCGCCAGCAGCTTGTCTGGAACTAGCGGGAGGGCGGGTGAGCAGTTCTTC. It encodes CASSLSGTSGRAGEQFF. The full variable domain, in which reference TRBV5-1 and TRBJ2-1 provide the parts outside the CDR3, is KAGVTQTPRYLIKTRGQQVTLSCSPISGHRSVSWYQQTPGQGLQFLFEYFSETQRNKGNFPGRFSGRQFSNSRSEMNVSTLELGDSALYLCASSLSGTSGRAGEQFFGPGTRLTVL.

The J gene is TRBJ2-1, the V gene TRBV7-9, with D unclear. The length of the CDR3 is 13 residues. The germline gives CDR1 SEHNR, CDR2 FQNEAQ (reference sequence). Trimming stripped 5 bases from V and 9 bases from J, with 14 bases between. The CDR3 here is CASSPSQLGEQFF. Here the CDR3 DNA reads TGTGCCAGCAGCCCCTCCCAATTAGGTGAGCAGTTCTTC.

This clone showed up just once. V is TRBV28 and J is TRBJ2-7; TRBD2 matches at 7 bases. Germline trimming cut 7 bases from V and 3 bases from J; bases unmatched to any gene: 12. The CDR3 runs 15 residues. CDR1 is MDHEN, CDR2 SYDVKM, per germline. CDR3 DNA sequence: TGTGCCAGCAAGGGCTCGGGGCTAGCGGACTACGAGCAGTACTTC. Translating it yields CASKGSGLADYEQYF.

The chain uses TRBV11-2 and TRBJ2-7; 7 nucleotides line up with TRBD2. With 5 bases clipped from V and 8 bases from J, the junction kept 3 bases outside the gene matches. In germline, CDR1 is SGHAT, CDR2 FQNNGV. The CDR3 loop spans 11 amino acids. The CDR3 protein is CASSEGLKQYF. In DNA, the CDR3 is TGTGCCAGCAGCGAGGGACTAAAGCAGTACTTC.

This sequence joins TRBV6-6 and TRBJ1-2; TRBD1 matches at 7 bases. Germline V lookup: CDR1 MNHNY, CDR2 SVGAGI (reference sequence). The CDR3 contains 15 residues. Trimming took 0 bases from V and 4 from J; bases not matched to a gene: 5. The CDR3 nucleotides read TGTGCCAGCAGTTACTCGGGACAGAGCGGCTATGGCTACACCTTC. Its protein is CASSYSGQSGYGYTF.

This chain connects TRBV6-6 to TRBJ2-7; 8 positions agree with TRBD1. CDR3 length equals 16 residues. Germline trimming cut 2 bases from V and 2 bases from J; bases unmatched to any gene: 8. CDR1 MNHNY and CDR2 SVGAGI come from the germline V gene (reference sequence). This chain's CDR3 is CASSYGAGQGTYEQYF. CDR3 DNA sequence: TGTGCCAGCAGTTACGGGGCCGGACAGGGCACCTACGAGCAGTACTTC.

CDR3 amino acids: CASSLGGRTYEQYF. Here the CDR3 DNA reads TGTGCCAGCAGTCTGGGCGGGAGGACCTACGAGCAGTACTTC. The rearrangement links TRBV6-9 to TRBJ2-7; 8 positions agree with TRBD2. Germline assignment: CDR1 MNHGY and CDR2 SVAAGI. With 5 bases clipped from V and 2 bases from J, the junction kept 5 bases outside the gene matches. The CDR3 is 14 amino acids.

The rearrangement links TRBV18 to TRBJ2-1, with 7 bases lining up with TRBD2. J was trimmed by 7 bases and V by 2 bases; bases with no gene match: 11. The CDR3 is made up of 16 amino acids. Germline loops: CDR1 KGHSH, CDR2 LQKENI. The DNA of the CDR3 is TGTGCCAGCTCACCAAGGACAAGGGATAGCGGGAATGAGCAGTTCTTC. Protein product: CASSPRTRDSGNEQFF.

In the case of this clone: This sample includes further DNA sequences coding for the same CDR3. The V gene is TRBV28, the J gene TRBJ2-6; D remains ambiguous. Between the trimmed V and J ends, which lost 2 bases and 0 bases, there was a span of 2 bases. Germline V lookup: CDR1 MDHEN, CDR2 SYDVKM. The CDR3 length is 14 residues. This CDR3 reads CASSLHSGANVLTF. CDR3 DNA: TGTGCCAGCAGTTTACACTCTGGGGCCAACGTCCTGACTTTC. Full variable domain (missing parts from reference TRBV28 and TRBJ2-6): DVKVTQSSRYLVKRTGEKVFLECVQDMDHENMFWYRQDPGLGLRLIYFSYDVKMKEKGDIPEGYSVSREKKERFSLILESASTNQTSMYLCASSLHSGANVLTFGAGSRLTVL.

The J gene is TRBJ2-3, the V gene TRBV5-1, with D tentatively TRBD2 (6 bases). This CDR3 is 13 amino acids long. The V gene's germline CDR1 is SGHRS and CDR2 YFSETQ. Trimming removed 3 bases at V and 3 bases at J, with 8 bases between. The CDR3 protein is CASSWRETDTQYF. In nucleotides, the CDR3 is TGCGCCAGCAGCTGGAGGGAGACAGATACGCAGTATTTT. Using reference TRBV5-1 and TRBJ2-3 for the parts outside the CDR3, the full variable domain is KAGVTQTPRYLIKTRGQQVTLSCSPISGHRSVSWYQQTPGQGLQFLFEYFSETQRNKGNFPGRFSGRQFSNSRSEMNVSTLELGDSALYLCASSWRETDTQYFGPGTRLTVL.

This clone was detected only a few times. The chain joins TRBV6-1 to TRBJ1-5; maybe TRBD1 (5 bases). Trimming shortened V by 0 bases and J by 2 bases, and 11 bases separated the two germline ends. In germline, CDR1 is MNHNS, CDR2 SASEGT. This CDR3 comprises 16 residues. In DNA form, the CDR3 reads TGTGCCAGCAGTGAAGCGCGGGGGTCCGGCAATCAGCCCCAGCATTTT. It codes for CASSEARGSGNQPQHF.